These 21 T cell receptor beta chains share one sample of origin, sequenced in a study of cytomegalovirus exposure and HLA in healthy donors. The PCR contained 60 Vbeta and 13 Jbeta primers. Data came from immunoSEQ multiplex PCR; TCRdb stores just in-frame clones and leaves some out. This repertoire shows about 110,000 clones, around four fifths found once; its top ten account for over 7%. Material for sequencing was PBMCs. Source of these receptors: a woman between 45 and 60 years old in good health and CMV-seropositive.

This rearrangement joins TRBV5-1 to TRBJ1-1, with D possibly matching TRBD1 (5 bases). The V end lost 4 bases, the J end lost 0 bases, and 10 bases lay between the germline ends. The CDR3 has 14 residues. Germline values: CDR1 SGHRS, CDR2 YFSETQ. In DNA form, the CDR3 reads TGCGCCAGCAGCCAAGGACACTTGAACACTGAAGCTTTCTTT. Protein product: CASSQGHLNTEAFF.

J is TRBJ1-2 and V is TRBV7-2; 8 bases map to TRBD1. Germline values: CDR1 SGHTA, CDR2 FQGNSA. The CDR3 totals 14 residues. Trimming removed 2 bases from V and 5 bases from J; junction bases left unmatched: 4. The CDR3 loop is CASSLRGQAYGYTF. In DNA form, the CDR3 reads TGTGCCAGCAGCTTAAGGGGACAGGCGTATGGCTACACCTTC.

The rearrangement links TRBV2 to TRBJ2-7, with 9 bases that match TRBD1. CDR1 is SNHLY, CDR2 FYNNEI, per germline. The V segment lost 7 bases and the J segment 6 bases; nucleotides outside the gene matches: 10. The CDR3 is 14 amino acids. CDR3 nucleotides: TGTGCCAGCACGGTCTCTGGGACAGGGAGCGAGCAGTACTTC. Protein product: CASTVSGTGSEQYF.

V gene TRBV5-8 combines with J gene TRBJ2-2; possible D gene TRBD1, 6 bases. V was pared by 2 bases and J by 2 bases, with 16 bases between. From germline, CDR1 is SGHTS and CDR2 YDEGEE. This CDR3 spans 17 amino acids. The DNA for the CDR3 is TGTGCCAGCAGCTTAACAGGGAATCGGGTCAACACCGGGGAGCTGTTTTTT. This gives the protein CASSLTGNRVNTGELFF.

V usage is TRBV6-7 and J usage is TRBJ1-4; a weak D match, TRBD1 (5 bases). TRBV6-7 qualifies as an ORF whose function is uncertain. Trimming stripped 4 bases from V and 5 bases from J, with 14 bases between. The CDR3 spans 15 residues. This chain's CDR3 is CASSLPTVTNEKLFF. Here the CDR3 DNA reads TGTGCCAGCAGTTTACCGACAGTGACGAATGAAAAACTGTTTTTT.

J is TRBJ2-3 and V is TRBV9; 8 bases align to TRBD2. V dropped 4 bases and J dropped 1; count of bases not matched to a gene: 5. This CDR3 comprises 15 residues. Germline CDR1 is SGDLS and CDR2 is YYNGEE. DNA for the CDR3: TGTGCCAGCAGCCCTCGCGGGGGGCGCACAGATACGCAGTATTTT. As protein: CASSPRGGRTDTQYF.

Here the CDR3 DNA reads TGTGCCAGCGGGTCGGGAGCCACTAGCTCTGAGCCCCAGCATTTT. As protein: CASGSGATSSEPQHF. The J gene is TRBJ1-5, the V gene TRBV6-5, with D unclear. Trimming shortened V by 8 bases and J by 8 bases, and 22 bases separated the two germline ends. Germline CDR1 reads MNHEY; CDR2 reads SVGAGI. CDR3 length: 15 amino acids.

The rearrangement uses TRBV15 and TRBJ1-2, with TRBD1 matching 7 bases. Losses at the gene ends were 3 bases for V and 3 bases for J; bases not matched to a gene: 13. There are 17 residues in the CDR3. The V gene's germline CDR1 is LNHNV and CDR2 YYDKDF (reference sequence). CDR3 sequence: CATSRGRGQQIDYGYTF. The CDR3 nucleotides read TGTGCCACCAGCAGGGGACGGGGACAGCAAATTGACTATGGCTACACCTTC.

This clone was detected once. This chain uses TRBV18 with TRBJ2-1, with a possible D match to TRBD1 (6 bases). The V gene lost 0 bases and the J gene lost 2 bases, with 11 bases spanning the gap. CDR1 and CDR2 (germline): KGHSH, LQKENI. The CDR3 runs to 16 residues. The chain's CDR3 is CASSPPRGRPYNEQFF. DNA of the CDR3: TGTGCCAGCTCACCACCCAGGGGACGGCCCTACAATGAGCAGTTCTTC.

This chain uses TRBV2 with TRBJ2-1, with D possibly matching TRBD2 (5 bases). Deletions cut 5 bases from V and 9 bases from J, with 14 bases between. This CDR3 contains 13 residues. Per the germline V gene, CDR1 is SNHLY and CDR2 is FYNNEI. CDR3 sequence reads: CASSYLKAGEQFF. CDR3 bases: TGTGCCAGCAGTTATCTGAAGGCGGGTGAGCAGTTCTTC.

J is TRBJ2-1 and V is TRBV9; maybe TRBD2 (5 bases). The V gene's germline CDR1 is SGDLS and CDR2 YYNGEE. This CDR3 has 13 residues. The V end lost 4 bases, the J end lost 6 bases, and 11 bases lay between the germline ends. CDR3 DNA sequence: TGTGCCAGCAGCATCGGGGTTGGCAATGAGCAGTTCTTC. This codes for CASSIGVGNEQFF.

This chain links TRBV2 with TRBJ2-3; 7 nucleotides agree with TRBD2. Per germline, CDR1 SNHLY and CDR2 FYNNEI. The CDR3 contains 13 residues. With 7 bases clipped from V and 9 bases from J, the junction kept 10 bases outside the gene matches. The CDR3 region is CASTSSAGVTQYF. The CDR3 DNA is TGTGCCAGCACCTCCTCCGCGGGGGTGACGCAGTATTTT.

This chain uses TRBV4-3 with TRBJ1-2; tentatively, D is TRBD1 (6 bases). V lost 4 bases and J lost 2, with 8 bases in between. The CDR3 runs 13 residues. Germline values: CDR1 LGHNA, CDR2 YSLEER. In DNA form, the CDR3 reads TGCGCCAGCAGCCGGCAGGGGAACTATGGCTACACCTTC. Translating gives CASSRQGNYGYTF.

The CDR3 here is CASSDPLRAEDEAFF. CDR3 nucleotides: TGTGCCAGCAGTGACCCCCTCAGGGCAGAAGATGAAGCTTTCTTT. The gene calls are TRBV25-1 and TRBJ1-1, with a tentative D call TRBD1 (5 bases). Germline loops: CDR1 MGHDK, CDR2 SYGVNS. The CDR3 is 15 residues long. Trimming stripped 3 bases from V and 7 bases from J, with 18 bases between.

The gene calls are TRBV13 and TRBJ2-1, with 8 bases fitting TRBD1. There are 19 residues in the CDR3. Germline CDR1 reads PRHDT; CDR2 reads FYEKMQ (reference sequence). V lost 2 bases, J lost 5 bases, and 17 bases stayed unmatched. This CDR3 reads CASSLSRAGGEGAHNEQFF. As DNA, the CDR3 is TGTGCCAGCAGCTTATCCAGGGCAGGGGGCGAAGGCGCCCACAATGAGCAGTTCTTC.

The chain is built from TRBV5-1 and TRBJ2-3; D is possibly TRBD1 (6 bases). CDR1 is SGHRS and CDR2 is YFSETQ in the germline V gene. V lost 0 bases to trimming and J lost 0 bases, with 8 bases between them. CDR3 size: 15 residues. In DNA, the CDR3 is TGCGCCAGCAGCTTGGAGGGGGTTAGCACAGATACGCAGTATTTT. Protein sequence: CASSLEGVSTDTQYF. Full variable domain (missing parts from reference TRBV5-1 and TRBJ2-3): KAGVTQTPRYLIKTRGQQVTLSCSPISGHRSVSWYQQTPGQGLQFLFEYFSETQRNKGNFPGRFSGRQFSNSRSEMNVSTLELGDSALYLCASSLEGVSTDTQYFGPGTRLTVL.

The gene calls are TRBV10-3 and TRBJ2-7; 8 bases map to TRBD2. After removal of 11 bases from V and 4 bases from J, the junction contained 7 bases not matched to a gene. Germline CDR1 is ENHRY and CDR2 is SYGVKD. The CDR3 totals 12 residues. The CDR3 region has the DNA TGTGCCGACCGAAGCGGGGGTTACGAGCAGTACTTC. Protein product: CADRSGGYEQYF.

The rearrangement uses TRBV19 and TRBJ1-1, with D unresolved. The CDR3 runs 15 residues. The V end lost 2 bases, the J end lost 0 bases, and 10 bases lay between the germline ends. Germline V gene data show CDR1 as LNHDA and CDR2 as SQIVND (reference sequence). Here the CDR3 reads CASSIQARLNTEAFF. For the CDR3, the DNA is TGTGCCAGTAGTATACAGGCGCGCCTGAACACTGAAGCTTTCTTT.

V is TRBV19 and J is TRBJ2-4; a possible D gene is TRBD1 (6 bases). V lost 2 bases and J lost 3, with 11 bases in between. The CDR3 extends over 15 amino acids. Germline V gene lookup returns CDR1 LNHDA and CDR2 SQIVND (reference sequence). The CDR3 loop reads CASSIQGQDKNIQYF. In DNA form, the CDR3 reads TGTGCCAGTAGTATACAGGGGCAAGACAAAAACATTCAGTACTTC.

The chain employs TRBV5-1 and TRBJ2-1, with 7 nucleotides matching TRBD2. The CDR3 length is 15 residues. Germline CDR1 is SGHRS and CDR2 is YFSETQ. With 4 bases clipped from V and 4 bases from J, the junction kept 8 bases outside the gene matches. CDR3 DNA: TGCGCCAGCAGCATTGCTAGCGGTATTTACAATGAGCAGTTCTTC. Residues: CASSIASGIYNEQFF.

This clone is a singleton in its sample. In the same sample, other DNA sequences code for this CDR3. The chain employs TRBV6-1 and TRBJ1-2; D is perhaps TRBD1 (5 bases). This CDR3 is built from 12 residues. Germline CDR1 reads MNHNS; CDR2 reads SASEGT. Between the trimmed V and J ends, which lost 5 bases and 8 bases, there was a span of 12 bases. The CDR3, as DNA: TGTGCCAGCAGTAGGCAGGGTGGAGGCTACACCTTC. Protein: CASSRQGGGYTF.